This T cell receptor beta chain was documented in a study of blood T cell repertoires in COVID-19 (dated by TCRdb to the early 2020s). In the study overall: Samples covering the acute and convalescent phases of COVID-19 were provided by collaborators in the United States, Italy and Spain. The prospective study material was composed of cDNA or gDNA derived from T cells, B-cell-depleted T cells, or PBMCs. Subjects who had been exposed to COVID-19, were actively infected with it, or had recovered from it provided the deeply sampled blood TCRbeta repertoires that made up the dataset. The repertoires were made available in a free public database intended to serve as a resource for research on the immune response to SARS-CoV-2. The samples were drawn from the first 160 participants of the ongoing ImmuneRACE study and from more than 1,000 subjects provided by 6 global collaborators. A de-identified subject ID, COVID-19 status, age in years and sex were almost always included in the sample metadata. HLA class I and class II types, where available, came from metadata supplied by the sample provider rather than from assay-based typing.

Concerning this clone: Which antigen it targets is not known. No much larger clonotype is one base removed from it; base qualities were not supplied.

The CDR3 has 14 amino acids, counting the end cysteine and phenylalanine. The retained sequence is limited to the CDR3, 42 bases, with the frame set at the first base. V is pared back by 3 bases and J by 8 bases, with 11 bases lying between the germline termini. The germline V gene (reference sequence) gives CDR1 as LNHDA and CDR2 as SQIVND. Broad study findings and their caveats: Clinical and demographic metadata were provided uncurated, with the amount varying by source and participant.

The immunoSEQ Assay, a bias-controlled multiplex PCR, was used to amplify TCRbeta CDR3 regions from genomic DNA. Per the source publication's procedure: Nucleated cell counts per sample were estimated from amplification of reference gene primers within the assay. To quantify the absolute abundance of each unique TCRbeta CDR3 rearrangement, sequence reads were collapsed and filtered. For each sample, productive Simpson clonality was calculated as the square root of Simpson's diversity index across productive rearrangements. Drawn from immuneACCESS, this table holds only the in-frame rearrangements with V and J called that TCRdb kept. Clones are partly lost; checked studies trace under half to an unresolved V gene and leave the rest unexplained. Clonal size and the V and J genes are those of that table, whereas D and trimming came from the DNA. This sample has roughly 140,000 clones in its table, and around 84% of those were observed once. The top ten hold 35% to 40% of the sample.

Whole blood was collected in K2EDTA tubes by collaborating institutions according to the institutions' own protocols. Collaborator samples were shipped for TCRbeta analysis as frozen whole blood, isolated PBMCs, or DNA extracted from either sample type. The TCR comes from a human donor in a cohort sampled during active COVID-19. The sequenced sample was peripheral blood. The V and J segments used are TRBV19 and TRBJ1-6; the D region possibly corresponds to TRBD1 (5 bases align). CDR3 loop: CASSISSGYSPLHF. The DNA sequence follows: TGTGCCAGTAGTATCTCTTCAGGGTATTCACCCCTCCACTTT. With the rest looked up from the reference TRBV19 and TRBJ1-6 genes rather than sequenced, the full variable domain is DGGITQSPKYLFRKEGQNVTLSCEQNLNHDAMYWYRQDPGQGLRLIYYSQIVNDFQKGDIAEGYSVSREKKESFPLTVTSAQKNPTAFYLCASSISSGYSPLHFGNGTRLTVT.